The T cell receptor beta chain described here comes from a study of glioma-infiltrating T cells after dendritic cell vaccination. Background on the study: Glioblastoma patients came from Phase I and II dendritic cell vaccination trials.

Documented time point: after dendritic cell vaccination, including at tumor progression/relapse. General study points: Patients with more pretreatment TILs had longer time to progression and survival.

The PCR used 60 V beta and 13 J beta primers. Sequencing was performed with immunoSEQ multiplex PCR; in TCRdb, only in-frame clones are kept and a portion is missing. The repertoire holds roughly 85,000 clones, with around 84% as singletons. Trimming stripped 4 bases from V and 7 bases from J, with 11 bases between. The CDR3 covers 13 residues. The germline CDR1 and CDR2 sequences are MRHNA and SNTAGT. Worth noting for this clone: Its antigen is not identified.

This material consisted of blood, taken after dendritic cell vaccination. The sequence was obtained from a human donor with glioblastoma. This chain joins TRBV6-4 and TRBJ2-1; tentative D call: TRBD2 (6 bases). For the CDR3, the DNA is TGTGCCAGCAGTGCACTAGCCGGGAATGAGCAGTTCTTC. Translating it yields CASSALAGNEQFF.